This is a list of T cell receptor beta chains from one sample in a study of CD8+ T cells in alopecia areata. Profiled with immunoSEQ multiplex PCR; TCRdb holds only in-frame clones, not every one. In the table there are around 100,000 clones, about 70% of which are singletons. Sequencing was performed on CD8+ T cells sorted from blood, taken at week 44, from a patient treated with tofacitinib. Receptor source: a human donor with alopecia areata. The CDR3 runs from the conserved cysteine through the conserved F or W.

j_call | v_call | cdr3_aa
TRBJ1-6 | TRBV11-2 | CASSLGTGLNSPLHF
TRBJ2-3 | TRBV5-4 | CASSVPGGAGKDTQYF
TRBJ2-1 | TRBV7-9 | CASSLSPPGEQFF
TRBJ1-4 | TRBV11-2 | CASSPLTRRNEKLFF
TRBJ1-5 | TRBV19 | CASSMADGDQPQHF
NA | TRBV25-1 | CASSEYGTQYEQYF
TRBJ2-6 | TRBV9 | CASSVPRTGQGANVLTF
TRBJ1-1 | TRBV30 | CAWSPTGGPEAFF
TRBJ2-1 | TRBV12-5 | CASGLVGTGSYNEQFF
TRBJ2-3 | TRBV29-1 | CSVEGGTPGTKGYSDTQYF
TRBJ1-1 | TRBV13 | CASSIWTGRGTEAFF
TRBJ1-2 | TRBV2 | CASPKQGSNYGYTF